The subject of this entry is one T cell receptor (beta chain). The V and J ends lost 8 bases and 1 base respectively, with 14 bases between them. Germline lookup yields CDR1 MNHEY and CDR2 SMNVEV (reference sequence). This CDR3 spans 14 amino acids. This sample was taken from a study of T cell changes during pregnancy in multiple sclerosis. Assay used: immunoSEQ multiplex PCR; TCRdb lists only in-frame clones, some missing. The sample has some 64,000 clones, roughly 88% seen once. This specimen was peripheral blood, taken in the second trimester of pregnancy. The clonotype was recovered from a female donor in good health, enrolled as a control in a pregnancy study. The chain recombines TRBV27 with TRBJ1-1, with TRBD1 as a possible D gene (5 bases). The CDR3 reads CASPWRGRNTEAFF. The CDR3 nucleotides are TGTGCCAGCCCTTGGCGGGGGAGGAACACTGAAGCTTTCTTT.